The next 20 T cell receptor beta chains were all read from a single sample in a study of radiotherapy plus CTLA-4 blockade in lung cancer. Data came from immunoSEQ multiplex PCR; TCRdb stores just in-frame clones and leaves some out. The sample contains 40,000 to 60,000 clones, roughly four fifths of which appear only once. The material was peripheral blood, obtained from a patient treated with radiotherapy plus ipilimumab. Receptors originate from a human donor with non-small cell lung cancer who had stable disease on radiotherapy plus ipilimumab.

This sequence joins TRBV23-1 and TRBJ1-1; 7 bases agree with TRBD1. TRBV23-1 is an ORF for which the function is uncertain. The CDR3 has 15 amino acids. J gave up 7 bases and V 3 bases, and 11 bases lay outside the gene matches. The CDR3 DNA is TGCGCCAGCAGTCACTTAAGGACAGGACTACATGAAGCTTTCTTT. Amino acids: CASSHLRTGLHEAFF.

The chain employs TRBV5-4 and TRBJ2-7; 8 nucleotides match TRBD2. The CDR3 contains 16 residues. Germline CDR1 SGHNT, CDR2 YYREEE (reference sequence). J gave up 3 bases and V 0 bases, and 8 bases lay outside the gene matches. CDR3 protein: CASSLAGLAGVYEQYF. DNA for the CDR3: TGTGCCAGCAGCTTGGCCGGTCTAGCGGGCGTCTACGAGCAGTACTTC.

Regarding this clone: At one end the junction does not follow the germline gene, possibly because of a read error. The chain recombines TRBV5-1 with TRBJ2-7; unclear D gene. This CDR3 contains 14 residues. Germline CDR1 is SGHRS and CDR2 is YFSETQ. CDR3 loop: CASRLAEPTYEQYF. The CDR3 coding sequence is TGCGCCAGCAGGTTGGCGGAGCCTACCTACGAGCAGTACTTC.

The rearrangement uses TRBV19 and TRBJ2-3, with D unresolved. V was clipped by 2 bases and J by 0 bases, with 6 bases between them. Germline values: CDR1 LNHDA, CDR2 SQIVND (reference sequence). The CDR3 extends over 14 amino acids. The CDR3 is CASSILVSTDTQYF. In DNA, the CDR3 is TGTGCCAGTAGTATACTTGTAAGCACAGATACGCAGTATTTT. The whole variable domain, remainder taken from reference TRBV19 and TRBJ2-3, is DGGITQSPKYLFRKEGQNVTLSCEQNLNHDAMYWYRQDPGQGLRLIYYSQIVNDFQKGDIAEGYSVSREKKESFPLTVTSAQKNPTAFYLCASSILVSTDTQYFGPGTRLTVL.

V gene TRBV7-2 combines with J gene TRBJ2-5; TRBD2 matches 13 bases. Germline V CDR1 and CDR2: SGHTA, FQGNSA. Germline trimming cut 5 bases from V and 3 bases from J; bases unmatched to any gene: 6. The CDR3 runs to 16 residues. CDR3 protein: CASSQVGLAGEETQYF. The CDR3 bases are TGTGCCAGCAGCCAAGTCGGACTAGCGGGGGAAGAGACCCAGTACTTC.

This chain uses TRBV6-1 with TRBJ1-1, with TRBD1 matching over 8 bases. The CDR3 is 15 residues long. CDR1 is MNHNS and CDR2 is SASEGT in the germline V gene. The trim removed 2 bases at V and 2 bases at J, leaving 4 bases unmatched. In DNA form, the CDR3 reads TGTGCCAGCAGTGAATTTGGACAGGGCAACACTGAAGCTTTCTTT. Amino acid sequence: CASSEFGQGNTEAFF.

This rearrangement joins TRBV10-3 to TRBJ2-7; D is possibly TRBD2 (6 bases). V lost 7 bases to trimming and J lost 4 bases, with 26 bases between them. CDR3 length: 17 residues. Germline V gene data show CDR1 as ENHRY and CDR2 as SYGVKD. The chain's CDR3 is CAITIPSLDAGTYEQYF. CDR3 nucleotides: TGTGCCATCACTATCCCCAGTCTTGACGCGGGGACTTACGAGCAGTACTTC.

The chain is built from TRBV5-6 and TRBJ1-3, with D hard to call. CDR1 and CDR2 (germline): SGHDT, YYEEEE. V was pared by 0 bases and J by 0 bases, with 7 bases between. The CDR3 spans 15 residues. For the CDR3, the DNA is TGTGCCAGCAGCTTGGCCCTCTTCTCTGGAAACACCATATATTTT. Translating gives CASSLALFSGNTIYF.

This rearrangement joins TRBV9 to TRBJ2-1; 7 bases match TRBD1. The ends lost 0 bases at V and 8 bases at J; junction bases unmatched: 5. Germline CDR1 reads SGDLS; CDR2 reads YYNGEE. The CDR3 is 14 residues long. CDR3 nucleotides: TGTGCCAGCAGCGTAGTGGGACAGCCATATGAGCAGTTCTTC. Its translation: CASSVVGQPYEQFF.

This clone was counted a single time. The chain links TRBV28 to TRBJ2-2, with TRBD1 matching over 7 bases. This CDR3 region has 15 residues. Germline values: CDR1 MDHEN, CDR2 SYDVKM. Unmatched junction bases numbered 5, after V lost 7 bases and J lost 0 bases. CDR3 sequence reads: CASTGTATNTGELFF. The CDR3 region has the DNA TGTGCCAGCACCGGGACAGCTACGAACACCGGGGAGCTGTTTTTT.

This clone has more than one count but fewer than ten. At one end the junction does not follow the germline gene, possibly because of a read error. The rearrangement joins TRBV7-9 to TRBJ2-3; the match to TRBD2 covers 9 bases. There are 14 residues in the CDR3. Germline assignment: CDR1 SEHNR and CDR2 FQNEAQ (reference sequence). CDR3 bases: TGTGCCAGCAGCGTAGCGGGAGCCACAGATACGCAGTATTTT. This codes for CASSVAGATDTQYF.

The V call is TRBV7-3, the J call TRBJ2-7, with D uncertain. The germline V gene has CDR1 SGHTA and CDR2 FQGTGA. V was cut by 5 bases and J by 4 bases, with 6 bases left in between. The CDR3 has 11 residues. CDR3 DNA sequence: TGTGCCAGCAGCGACGGGTACGAGCAGTACTTC. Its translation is CASSDGYEQYF.

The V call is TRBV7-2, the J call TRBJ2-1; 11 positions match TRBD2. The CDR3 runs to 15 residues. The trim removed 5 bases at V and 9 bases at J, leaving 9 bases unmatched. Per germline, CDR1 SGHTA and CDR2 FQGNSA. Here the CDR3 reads CASSTRLAGSSEQFF. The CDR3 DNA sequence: TGTGCCAGCAGCACCCGACTAGCGGGGAGTAGTGAGCAGTTCTTC.

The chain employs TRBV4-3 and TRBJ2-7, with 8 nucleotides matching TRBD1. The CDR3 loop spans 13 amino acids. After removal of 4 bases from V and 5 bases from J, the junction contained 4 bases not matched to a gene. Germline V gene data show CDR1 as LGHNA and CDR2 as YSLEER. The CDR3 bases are TGCGCCAGCAGCCGCGGACAGGGCCACGAGCAGTACTTC. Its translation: CASSRGQGHEQYF.

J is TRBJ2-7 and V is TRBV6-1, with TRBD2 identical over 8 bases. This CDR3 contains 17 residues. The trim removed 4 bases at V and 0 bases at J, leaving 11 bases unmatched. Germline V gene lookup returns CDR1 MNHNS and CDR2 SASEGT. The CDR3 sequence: CASSAPGQSGGSYEQYF. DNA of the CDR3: TGTGCCAGCAGTGCCCCTGGACAAAGCGGGGGCTCCTACGAGCAGTACTTC.

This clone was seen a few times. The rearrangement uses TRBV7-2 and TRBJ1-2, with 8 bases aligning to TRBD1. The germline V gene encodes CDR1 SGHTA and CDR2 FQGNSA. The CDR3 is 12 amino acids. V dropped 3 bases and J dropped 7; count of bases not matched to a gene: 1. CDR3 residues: CASSFTGGGYTF. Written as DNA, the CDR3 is TGTGCCAGCAGCTTTACAGGGGGTGGCTACACCTTC. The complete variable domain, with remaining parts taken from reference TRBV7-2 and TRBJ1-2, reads GAGVSQSPSNKVTEKGKDVELRCDPISGHTALYWYRQSLGQGLEFLIYFQGNSAPDKSGLPSDRFSAERTGGSVSTLTIQRTQQEDSAVYLCASSFTGGGYTFGSGTRLTVV.

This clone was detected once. DNA for the CDR3: TGTGCCAGCACCGGGGACAGGTCCAATGAGCAGTTCTTC. Its translation is CASTGDRSNEQFF. The J gene is TRBJ2-1, the V gene TRBV2; 8 bases map to TRBD1. V dropped 7 bases and J dropped 6; count of bases not matched to a gene: 5. The CDR3 spans 13 residues. Germline CDR1 SNHLY, CDR2 FYNNEI.

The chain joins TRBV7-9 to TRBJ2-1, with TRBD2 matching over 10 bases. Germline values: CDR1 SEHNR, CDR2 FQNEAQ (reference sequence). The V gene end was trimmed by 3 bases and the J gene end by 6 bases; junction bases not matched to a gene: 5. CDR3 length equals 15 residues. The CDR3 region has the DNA TGTGCCAGCAGCTTTGCTAGCGGGAGCCCCAATGAGCAGTTCTTC. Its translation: CASSFASGSPNEQFF.

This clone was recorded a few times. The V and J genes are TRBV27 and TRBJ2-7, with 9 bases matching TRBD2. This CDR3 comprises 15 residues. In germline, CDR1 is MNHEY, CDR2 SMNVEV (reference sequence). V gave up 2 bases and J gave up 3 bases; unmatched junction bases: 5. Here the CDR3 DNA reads TGTGCCAGCAGTTTAGCGGCTAGCGGGAACTACGAGCAGTACTTC. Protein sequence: CASSLAASGNYEQYF.

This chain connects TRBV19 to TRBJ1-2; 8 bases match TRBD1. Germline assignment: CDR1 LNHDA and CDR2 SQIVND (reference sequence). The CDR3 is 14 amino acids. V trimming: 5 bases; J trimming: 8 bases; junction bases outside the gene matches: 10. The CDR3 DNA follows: TGTGCCAGTAGTCAAGGGACAGGATTTATGGGCTACACCTTC. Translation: CASSQGTGFMGYTF.